The text below deals with one TCR beta chain. This clone was seen only once. Its antigen is unknown. Base qualities are not at hand, and no much larger clone is one base apart. The data were obtained in a study of cytomegalovirus exposure and HLA in healthy donors (TCRdb year 2017). In the study overall: An earlier analysis of approximately 640 of the donors reported approximately 300 Gb of sequence data and more than 90 million unique TCR beta sequences from 150 million to 200 million T cells. Donor age, sex, ethnicity and CMV serostatus were collected together with the repertoire data. Genome-wide SNP genotypes for about 65% of the roughly 700 donors were used in a later genetic analysis, which treated that subset as a discovery cohort. HLA typing covered class I and class II loci at four-digit resolution. About five DR-DQ haplotypes were treated as single units for association and clustering because of strong linkage in the cohort. Across approximately 400 genotyped donors of the cohort, an average of roughly 250,000 unique TCR beta nucleotide sequences per donor were sequenced, and around 19% of those sequences were non-productive. The study was designed to test whether signatures of past pathogen exposure could be identified by cataloging public T cell receptors. The later analysis used no new phenotypic data to find candidate immune exposures, relying instead on TCR beta sequences and their occurrence across donors. To decide whether each TCR beta V gene segment behaved as functional or pseudogenic, an earlier analysis of some 580 of the donors relied on high-throughput TCR beta sequencing. Of the roughly 400 genotyped donors, roughly 80% fell in the genetic ancestry cluster associated with self-reported Caucasian donors. The study used immunosequencing to profile the T cell repertoires of some 600 subjects and linked those repertoires to cytomegalovirus serostatus. All discovery cohort repertoires had been generated on a single sequencing platform. Along with the approximately 620-subject first cohort, a separate validation cohort of 120 different subjects was used. Roughly 300 gigabases of sequencing data and roughly 90 million unique TCR sequences were included in an early release covering several hundred HLA-typed donors. To predict cytomegalovirus infection status, the study brought together high-throughput TCR immunosequencing, statistical association of individual TCRs with disease status, and machine learning. A later analysis re-examined previously published TCR beta repertoires from just over 650 donors and added high-resolution HLA genotyping to investigate patterns of TCR occurrence. The number of donors typed differed by locus, with roughly 629-640 for A, B, C, DRB1 and DQB1, around 500 for DQA1, 600 to 610 for DPA1, and approximately 470 for DPB1. Here is what the overall study found, with its caveats: A further reported finding was that TCR beta sequences accurately predicted the HLA-A and HLA-B alleles for most subjects in the first cohort. In vitro tests confirmed that a few of the cytomegalovirus-associated TCR beta chains recognize cytomegalovirus antigens. When HLA alleles, especially DR and DQ, strongly co-occurred, TCR associations were difficult to assign to individual alleles. Correlated functional status among segregating V segments might be attributable to linkage disequilibrium, but an unknown experimental factor could not be ruled out. According to the authors, the approach could potentially be generalized to other disease states and immunological phenotypes. In both the original and validation cohorts, the classifier was reported to diagnose cytomegalovirus status with high specificity and sensitivity. In this cohort, only TCR beta chains were sequenced, and detectable features were limited by the absence of alpha or paired-chain data. The 87-base-pair reads could not distinguish some IMGT-functional V segments, including TRBV6-2 and TRBV6-3, so those segments were excluded. Several of the top co-occurrence clusters appeared to be linked to parvovirus B19, influenza, CMV and Epstein-Barr virus, according to a later analysis. A later analysis found that TCR association rates varied across HLA loci, with DRB1 alleles showing the most associated TCRs and HLA-C alleles the fewest. An earlier analysis of around 500 of the donors showed that most TCR beta V segments appeared in productive rearrangements either about 87% or about 30% of the time, which broadly matched IMGT annotations. A later analysis associated around 16,000 TCR beta sequences with specific HLA alleles at a false discovery rate of 0.05. Sequencing depth was assumed to be roughly uniform across donors in the presence/absence analyses, though that assumption may not hold. For the cohort, immune exposure information was limited to CMV serostatus. Some 15 rarely observed V segments, including chromosome 9 orphons, were excluded from the earlier analysis of approximately 500 of the donors because counts were too low. A later analysis found that most CMV-associated TCR beta chains appeared HLA-restricted, with HLA associations seemingly driven largely by CMV exposure. In a later analysis, HLA-associated TCR beta chains were found to be more clonally expanded and to have lower generation probabilities than equally common non-associated chains. A group of highly shared sequence variants was considered likely to be a technical artifact of the sequencing pipeline. V-gene and J-gene trimming of TCR beta chains was associated with a missense DCLRE1C variant in a later genetic analysis, and the association was replicated in an independent cohort. According to a later genetic analysis, donors in an Asian-associated ancestry cluster had fewer N-insertions in productive TCRs than the approximately 650-donor mean. A total of about 150 TCR beta chains were listed by the study as associated with cytomegalovirus. Most TCR sequences were seen in very few donors, while some public TCRs were found in many individuals. Because HLA typing was unavailable for some donors at each locus, only the typed subset was used in association tests.

The library was produced with the immunoSEQ multiplex PCR assay. For the multiplex PCR, a mixture combining 60 forward primers for TCR Vbeta segments and 13 reverse primers for TCR Jbeta segments was used. A multiplex PCR assay on genomic DNA amplified the CDR3 region of rearranged TCR beta genes. Amplified TCR beta libraries were sequenced as 87-base-pair reads on the Illumina HiSeq System. For the original study's pipeline: In a later analysis, tens of millions of unique TCR beta chains were counted across the 666 repertoires, and roughly 10 million of these chains were shared by at least two donors. A nearest-neighbor algorithm error-corrected the raw reads and collapsed the reads into unique sequences, merging closely related sequences to remove PCR and sequencing errors. To assign V, D and J gene segments, CDR3 sequences were aligned to IMGT reference sequences. For a sequence to be retained, a match of at least six nucleotides to both a V gene segment and a J gene segment was required. A rearrangement counted as productive if the CDR3 had no stop codons and remained in frame with V and J, and every other rearrangement counted as non-productive. Following IMGT convention, CDR3 was defined as the stretch from the second conserved V-encoded cysteine up to the conserved J-encoded phenylalanine. The earlier analysis of roughly 590 of the donors excluded any sequence lacking an unambiguous match to a single V gene segment. In an earlier analysis of some 590 of the donors, V segments were called functional above 56.7% productive rearrangements and were called segregating when the between-donor standard deviation exceeded 5%. To diagnose cytomegalovirus status from the catalog of TCR beta chain sequences, a statistical classification framework was built. In a later analysis, V and J genes were assigned by comparing TCR nucleotide sequences against IMGT/GENE-DB human TR gene sequences. In a later analysis, CDR3 sequences and most-parsimonious VDJ recombination scenarios were assigned using the TCRdist pipeline. In a later analysis, each TCR beta chain was defined by its CDR3 amino acid sequence together with its V-gene family, and reads without a unique V-gene family were excluded. In a later analysis, 450 to 600 highly shared, low-generation-probability nucleotide sequences were removed to address suspected cross-contamination and a sequencing artifact. In a later analysis, a clonal expansion index was calculated for each public chain from normalized within-repertoire ranks of inferred template counts. In a later analysis, generation probabilities were computed using a VDJ recombination model fitted to out-of-frame rearrangements, and the results were checked against IGoR. In a later analysis, hypergeometric tests were used to score TCR-TCR, TCR-HLA and TCR-CMV co-occurrence, with a repertoire-size bias correction applied to TCR pairs. To estimate false discovery rates, a later analysis permuted the HLA or CMV assignments 20 times. In a later analysis, co-occurring TCRs were grouped using DBSCAN, and TCRdist sequence similarity was added for clustering within HLA-allele-positive subsets. For co-occurrence clustering, repertoires with fewer than 30,000 or more than 120,000 public chains were excluded, along with roughly 5 repertoires with anomalous nucleotide sharing. The table was pulled from immuneACCESS by TCRdb, which kept in-frame rearrangements only. Such tables lose some clones; where checked, under half of the loss comes from unresolved V genes, and the rest has no known cause. Clonal size and the V and J genes are those of that table, whereas D and trimming came from the DNA. Here the sample has around 140,000 clones; around three quarters occur a single time. The ten largest clonotypes hold about 13% of the sample.

The junction carries 17 bases between V and J, which are trimmed by 4 bases and 7 bases respectively. CDR3 length: 15 amino acids, cysteine to phenylalanine. The sequence is cut down to CDR3 DNA, 45 bases in frame from base 1. Per the germline V gene, SGDLS is the CDR1 and YYNGEE is the CDR2. The cohort was made up of 650 to 700 healthy bone marrow donors. All cohort members were sampled while nominally healthy, although unrecorded immune exposures were likely present. The donor tested CMV seropositive, placing the donor among the 289 seropositive members of the cohort. A peripheral blood sample was provided by each donor, and peripheral blood mononuclear cells were used for TCR beta sequencing. Genomic DNA extraction from the blood cell samples was performed with the Qiagen DNeasy Blood Extraction Kit.

The sequence derives from a man aged 40-50 years in good health and CMV-seropositive. Recombination joined TRBV9 with TRBJ2-2, and the D gene may be TRBD1, 6 bases matching. The sequenced sample was PBMCs. CDR3 region: CASSPAGARVGELFF. The nucleotide sequence is TGTGCCAGCAGCCCAGCAGGGGCAAGGGTCGGGGAGCTGTTTTTT.